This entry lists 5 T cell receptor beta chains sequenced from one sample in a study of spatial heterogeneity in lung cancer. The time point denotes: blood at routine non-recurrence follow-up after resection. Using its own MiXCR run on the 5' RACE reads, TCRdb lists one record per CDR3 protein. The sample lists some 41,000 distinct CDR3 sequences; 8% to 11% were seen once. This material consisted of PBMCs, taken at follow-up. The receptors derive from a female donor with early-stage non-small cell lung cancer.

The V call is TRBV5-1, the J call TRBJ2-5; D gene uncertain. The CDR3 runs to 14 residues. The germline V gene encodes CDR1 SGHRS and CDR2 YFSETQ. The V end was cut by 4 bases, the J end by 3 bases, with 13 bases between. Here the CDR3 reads CASSNGVGEETQYF. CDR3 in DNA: TGCGCCAGCAGCAACGGCGTTGGGGAAGAGACCCAGTACTTC.

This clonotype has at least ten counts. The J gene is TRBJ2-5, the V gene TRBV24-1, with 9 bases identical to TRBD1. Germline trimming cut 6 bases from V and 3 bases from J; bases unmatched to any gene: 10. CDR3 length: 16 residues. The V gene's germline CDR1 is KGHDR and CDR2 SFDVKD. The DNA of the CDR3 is TGTGCCACCAGTCACCCTACAGGGGGCAATGAAGAGACCCAGTACTTC. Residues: CATSHPTGGNEETQYF.

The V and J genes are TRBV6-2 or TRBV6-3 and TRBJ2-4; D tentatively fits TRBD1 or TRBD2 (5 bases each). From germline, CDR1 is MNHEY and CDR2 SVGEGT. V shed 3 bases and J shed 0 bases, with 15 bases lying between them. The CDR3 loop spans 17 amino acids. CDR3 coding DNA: TGTGCCAGCAGTTATCGACCGGGACCGCTAGCCAAAAACATTCAGTACTTC. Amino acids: CASSYRPGPLAKNIQYF.

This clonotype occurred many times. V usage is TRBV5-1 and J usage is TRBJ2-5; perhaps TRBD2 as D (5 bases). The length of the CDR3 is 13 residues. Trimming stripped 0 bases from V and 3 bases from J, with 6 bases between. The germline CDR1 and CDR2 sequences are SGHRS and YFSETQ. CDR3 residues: CASSLVGEETQYF. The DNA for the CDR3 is TGCGCCAGCAGCTTGGTCGGGGAAGAGACCCAGTACTTC.

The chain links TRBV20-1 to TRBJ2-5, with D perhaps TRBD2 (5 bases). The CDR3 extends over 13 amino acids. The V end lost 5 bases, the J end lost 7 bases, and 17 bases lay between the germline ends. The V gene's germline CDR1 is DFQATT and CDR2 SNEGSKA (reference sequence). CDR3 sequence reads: CSAPRELLGTQYF. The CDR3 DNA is TGCAGTGCTCCCCGGGAATTGCTTGGGACCCAGTACTTC.